This T cell receptor beta chain is from a study of beta chain features in type 1 diabetes. Findings and caveats of the study: In all four CD4+ subsets, TCRB CDR3 length was significantly, moderately reduced in type 1 diabetes.

This clone has only a few counts. Its antigen remains unidentified. Trimming pared 5 bases from V and 5 bases from J, leaving 6 bases between. The CDR3 is made up of 11 amino acids. Germline loops: CDR1 SGHTA, CDR2 FQGNSA. Reverse transcribing all isolated RNA meant expressed TCRB transcripts were sequenced. Using immunoSEQ multiplex PCR, the repertoire was profiled, and TCRdb retains in-frame clones only, with some absent. The sample carries about 330,000 clones, 11% recorded once. The chain links TRBV7-2 to TRBJ2-5; no clear D gene. The receptor was derived from a woman in her twenties or thirties in good health. The sample consisted of naive CD4+ T cells from blood. CDR3 in amino acids: CASSHGETQYF. CDR3 DNA: TGTGCCAGCAGCCACGGGGAGACCCAGTACTTC.